Described below is a single TCR beta chain sequence and its context. This clone's antigen is unknown. Base qualities were left out, and no much larger clone turns up one base away. The library relied on the immunoSEQ multiplex PCR assay. The multiplex PCR relied on a mix of 60 forward primers for TCR Vbeta segments and 13 reverse primers for TCR Jbeta segments. Amplification of the CDR3 region of rearranged TCR beta genes was performed with a multiplex PCR assay on genomic DNA. The amplified TCR beta libraries were sequenced on the Illumina HiSeq System as 87-base-pair reads. The published analysis was carried out like this. A later analysis counted approximately 76 million unique TCR beta chains across the 550 to 700 repertoires, and roughly 9.9 million of these chains were shared by at least two donors. A nearest-neighbor algorithm error-corrected the raw reads and collapsed the reads into unique sequences, merging closely related sequences to remove PCR and sequencing errors. V, D and J gene segments were assigned by aligning CDR3 sequences to IMGT reference sequences. For a sequence to be retained, a match of at least six nucleotides to both a V gene segment and a J gene segment was required. Rearrangements were called productive when the CDR3 lacked stop codons and stayed in frame with V and J; all others were non-productive. CDR3 was defined according to IMGT convention as the region running from the second conserved V-encoded cysteine to the conserved J-encoded phenylalanine. Sequences without an unambiguous match to a single V gene segment were excluded from the earlier analysis of a few hundred of the donors. An earlier analysis of 550 to 650 of the donors classified V segments as functional when productive rearrangements were above 56.7% and as segregating when the standard deviation between donors was above 5%. A statistical classification framework was built to diagnose cytomegalovirus status from the catalog of TCR beta chain sequences. In a later analysis, TCR nucleotide sequences were compared against IMGT/GENE-DB human TR gene sequences so that V and J genes could be assigned. The TCRdist pipeline was used in a later analysis to assign CDR3 sequences and most-parsimonious VDJ recombination scenarios. In a later analysis, each TCR beta chain was defined by its CDR3 amino acid sequence together with its V-gene family, and reads lacking a unique V-gene family were excluded. To address suspected cross-contamination and a sequencing artifact, a later analysis removed over 500 highly shared, low-generation-probability nucleotide sequences. In a later analysis, a clonal expansion index for each public chain was calculated from normalized within-repertoire ranks of inferred template counts. In a later analysis, generation probabilities were computed with a VDJ recombination model fitted to out-of-frame rearrangements, and the resulting probabilities were checked against IGoR. A later analysis scored TCR-TCR, TCR-HLA and TCR-CMV co-occurrence with hypergeometric tests, applying a repertoire-size bias correction to TCR pairs. In a later analysis, false discovery rates were estimated by permuting HLA or CMV assignments 20 times. In a later analysis, co-occurring TCRs were grouped with DBSCAN, and TCRdist sequence similarity was added when clustering was performed within HLA-allele-positive subsets. Repertoires with fewer than 30,000 or more than 120,000 public chains, plus five repertoires with anomalous nucleotide sharing, were excluded from co-occurrence clustering. Sourced from immuneACCESS, this table was stored by TCRdb with only in-frame sequences that have V and J called. A share of the clones is absent; for the studies checked, an unresolved V gene accounts for under half, and the remainder has no known explanation. V and J calls and clone size come straight from that table; D and trimming were deduced from the DNA. For this sample there are fewer than 180,000 clones; roughly 83% appear just once. The ten biggest clones cover about 3.5% of the sample.

These data originate in a study of cytomegalovirus exposure and HLA in healthy donors (dated by TCRdb to 2016 to 2017). At the level of the whole study: An earlier analysis of roughly 610 of the donors reported under 300 Gb of sequence data and some 110 million unique TCR beta sequences obtained from roughly 180 million T cells. HLA typing included class I and class II loci at four-digit resolution. Four or five DR-DQ haplotypes were handled as single units for association and clustering because linkage in the cohort was strong. Among 398 genotyped donors of the cohort, an average of approximately 250,000 unique TCR beta nucleotide sequences were sequenced per donor, around a sixth of them non-productive. Of the roughly 400 genotyped donors, 65% to 90% were placed in the genetic ancestry cluster associated with self-reported Caucasian donors. In a later analysis, previously published TCR beta repertoires from 550 to 700 donors were re-analyzed and high-resolution HLA genotyping was added so that TCR occurrence patterns could be studied. The study aimed to test whether cataloging public T cell receptors could reveal signatures of past pathogen exposure. Alongside the repertoire data, information on donor age, sex, ethnicity and CMV serostatus was compiled. A later genetic analysis took genome-wide SNP genotypes for about 55% of the roughly 700 donors and used that subset as a discovery cohort. Rather than drawing on any new phenotypic data, the later analysis identified candidate immune exposures from TCR beta sequences and the way those sequences occurred across donors. To predict cytomegalovirus infection status, the study brought together high-throughput TCR immunosequencing, statistical association of individual TCRs with disease status, and machine learning. A separate validation cohort of 100 to 150 different subjects was used in addition to the roughly 670-subject first cohort. The T cell repertoires of 666 subjects were profiled by immunosequencing and related to cytomegalovirus serostatus. All discovery cohort repertoires had been generated using a single sequencing platform. Approximately 310 gigabases of sequencing data and tens of millions of unique TCR sequences were included in an early release covering 550 to 800 HLA-typed donors. The number of donors typed differed by locus, with about 629-630 for A, B, C, DRB1 and DQB1, 522 for DQA1, 600 to 610 for DPA1, and some 450 for DPB1. In an earlier analysis of several hundred of the donors, high-throughput TCR beta sequencing was used to judge whether each TCR beta V gene segment behaved as functional or pseudogenic.

Reading from cysteine to phenylalanine, the CDR3 counts 15 amino acids. The entry retains the CDR3 DNA only, 45 bases that are in frame from base 1. V and J are trimmed by 5 bases and 5 bases, and the gene matches miss 8 bases of the junction. The germline V gene yields SGHTA for CDR1 and FQGNSA for CDR2. The cohort comprised under 700 healthy bone marrow donors. At the time of sampling, all cohort members were nominally healthy, though unrecorded immune exposures were likely present. Of the approximately 700 cohort members, 250 to 300 had positive CMV serostatus and about 360 had negative CMV serostatus, and CMV serostatus was not recorded for the donor. A peripheral blood sample was collected from each donor, and TCR beta sequencing was performed on peripheral blood mononuclear cells. Genomic DNA extraction from the blood cell samples was performed with the Qiagen DNeasy Blood Extraction Kit. Results the study describes overall, beyond this receptor: In a later analysis, the rate of TCR association differed among HLA loci, with DRB1 alleles having the most associated TCRs and HLA-C alleles having the fewest. Correlated functional status among segregating V segments might be attributable to linkage disequilibrium, but an unknown experimental factor could not be ruled out. Most CMV-associated TCR beta chains appeared to be HLA-restricted in a later analysis, and the HLA associations seemed to be driven largely by CMV exposure. This cohort had only TCR beta chains sequenced, and the lack of alpha or paired-chain data limited which features could be detected. According to a later genetic analysis, donors in an Asian-associated ancestry cluster had fewer N-insertions in productive TCRs than the approximately 710-donor mean. When HLA alleles, especially DR and DQ, strongly co-occurred, attributing TCR associations to individual alleles was difficult. A few of the identified cytomegalovirus-associated TCR beta chains were confirmed in vitro to be specific for cytomegalovirus antigens. According to a later analysis, parvovirus B19, influenza, CMV and Epstein-Barr virus appeared linked to several top co-occurrence clusters. Broadly in line with IMGT annotations, most TCR beta V segments showed up in productive rearrangements about 90% or about 30% of the time in an earlier analysis of under 700 of the donors. At a false discovery rate of 0.05, a later analysis linked under 20,000 TCR beta sequences to specific HLA alleles. In a later analysis, HLA-associated TCR beta chains showed more clonal expansion and lower generation probabilities than non-associated chains that were equally common. HLA typing was unavailable for some donors at each locus, so association tests used only the typed subset. According to the authors, the approach could potentially be generalized to other disease states and immunological phenotypes. Most TCR sequences were observed very rarely across donors, whereas some public TCRs were present in many individuals. The classifier was reported to diagnose cytomegalovirus status with high specificity and sensitivity in both the original and validation cohorts. Some IMGT-functional V segments, including TRBV6-2 and TRBV6-3, could not be told apart with the 87-base-pair reads, so those segments were excluded. An association between a missense DCLRE1C variant and V-gene and J-gene trimming of TCR beta chains was found in a later genetic analysis and replicated in an independent cohort. The earlier analysis of fewer than 750 of the donors excluded around 17 rarely observed V segments, including chromosome 9 orphons, because counts were too low. A total of around 150 TCR beta chains were listed by the study as associated with cytomegalovirus. A group of highly shared sequence variants was considered likely to be a technical artifact of the sequencing pipeline. Presence/absence analyses assumed roughly uniform sequencing depth across donors, an assumption that may not hold. For the cohort, immune exposure information was limited to CMV serostatus. A further reported finding was that TCR beta sequences accurately predicted the HLA-A and HLA-B alleles for most subjects in the first cohort.

This clonotype originated in a human donor in good health. The specimen sequenced was PBMCs. Rearrangement joined TRBV7-2 to TRBJ2-1; TRBD1 fits 8 bases in the junction. The CDR3: CASSATRTGNNEQFF. The sequenced DNA is TGTGCCAGCAGCGCCACTCGGACAGGGAACAATGAGCAGTTCTTC.